A single sample gave rise to the 18 T cell receptor beta chains below, sequenced in a study of T cell changes during pregnancy in multiple sclerosis. Data came from immunoSEQ multiplex PCR; TCRdb stores just in-frame clones and leaves some out. The profile shows 50,000 or so clones, 91% of them singletons. The specimen comprised CD4+ T cells from peripheral blood mononuclear cells, sampled after pregnancy. All receptors come from a female donor in good health, enrolled as a control in a pregnancy study.

The chain links TRBV6-8 to TRBJ1-5; D is unresolved. The V gene lost 8 bases and the J gene lost 3 bases, with 17 bases spanning the gap. The CDR3 is 15 residues long. In germline, CDR1 is MNHGY, CDR2 SAAAGT. The CDR3 here is CASDNLRVNNQPQHF. The DNA for the CDR3 is TGTGCCAGCGACAACCTGAGGGTTAACAATCAGCCCCAGCATTTT.

In regard to this clone: This may be a read error: a much more frequent sequence differs by one nucleotide. The V and J genes are TRBV25-1 and TRBJ2-7; 8 nucleotides line up with TRBD1. CDR3 size: 16 residues. With V trimmed by 1 base and J by 5 bases, 10 bases remained unmatched. Germline CDR1 reads MGHDK; CDR2 reads SYGVNS. This CDR3 is CASSESKTGGRDEQYF. CDR3 in DNA: TGTGCCAGCAGTGAATCTAAAACAGGGGGTCGGGACGAGCAGTACTTC.

The table lists this clone with a count of one. The chain recombines TRBV7-2 with TRBJ1-1; D remains unclear. The CDR3 runs to 13 residues. Looked up from germline, CDR1 is SGHTA and CDR2 is FQGNSA. Between the trimmed V and J ends, which lost 1 base and 4 bases, there was a span of 7 bases. The CDR3 sequence: CASSLGRITEAFF. The CDR3, as DNA: TGTGCCAGCAGCTTAGGGAGGATCACTGAAGCTTTCTTT.

This rearrangement joins TRBV16 to TRBJ2-7; 7 bases fit TRBD1. Germline CDR1 is KGHSY and CDR2 is FQNENV. The CDR3 is 18 amino acids. The J segment lost 2 bases and the V segment lost 1 base, leaving 14 bases of the junction unmatched. CDR3 sequence (DNA): TGTGCCAGCAGCCAATGGGCGCGACAGGGCCAACCCCCCTACGAGCAGTACTTC. Its translation is CASSQWARQGQPPYEQYF.

The V call is TRBV7-2, the J call TRBJ2-3; TRBD2 matches 12 bases. Unmatched junction bases numbered 6, after V lost 5 bases and J lost 3 bases. From germline, CDR1 is SGHTA and CDR2 FQGNSA. The CDR3 contains 16 residues. The CDR3 nucleotides are TGTGCCAGCAGCCGACTAGCGGGGGAGGAGACAGATACGCAGTATTTT. Protein product: CASSRLAGEETDTQYF. The full variable domain, in which reference TRBV7-2 and TRBJ2-3 provide the parts outside the CDR3, is GAGVSQSPSNKVTEKGKDVELRCDPISGHTALYWYRQSLGQGLEFLIYFQGNSAPDKSGLPSDRFSAERTGGSVSTLTIQRTQQEDSAVYLCASSRLAGEETDTQYFGPGTRLTVL.

The V call is TRBV19, the J call TRBJ2-3; 8 bases are shared with TRBD1. Germline V CDR1 and CDR2: LNHDA, SQIVND (reference sequence). This CDR3 contains 16 residues. The V segment lost 4 bases and the J segment 2 bases; nucleotides outside the gene matches: 8. The CDR3 loop reads CASSRTGSGYTDTQYF. DNA for the CDR3: TGTGCCAGTAGTAGGACAGGGAGCGGTTACACAGATACGCAGTATTTT.

This chain uses TRBV6-1 with TRBJ2-2; 12 bases agree with TRBD2. Looked up from germline, CDR1 is MNHNS and CDR2 is SASEGT. CDR3 size: 16 residues. Trimming cost V 4 bases and J 5 bases; bases outside gene matches: 5. DNA of the CDR3: TGTGCCAGCAGTGCGAGGACTAGCGGGGCAACCGGGGAGCTGTTTTTT. As protein: CASSARTSGATGELFF.

The gene calls are TRBV30 and TRBJ1-6; unclear D gene. V lost 4 bases, J lost 5 bases, and 9 bases lay in between. The germline gives CDR1 GTSNPN, CDR2 SVGIG (reference sequence). This CDR3 comprises 13 residues. The CDR3 DNA is TGTGCCTGGAAGGAACAGCATAATTCACCCCTCCACTTT. Protein product: CAWKEQHNSPLHF.

The rearrangement joins TRBV19 to TRBJ1-5; perhaps TRBD1 as D (6 bases). Germline V CDR1 and CDR2: LNHDA, SQIVND (reference sequence). The CDR3 spans 13 residues. Trimming took off 9 bases at V and 7 bases at J, with 16 bases between the two ends. For the CDR3, the DNA is TGTGCCAGCAACGACAGGACCAAACAGCCCCAGCATTTT. Translated, it gives CASNDRTKQPQHF.

J is TRBJ1-1 and V is TRBV6-1; the D is unclear. V dropped 6 bases and J dropped 0 bases, with 14 bases sitting between them. This CDR3 contains 15 residues. The germline V gene encodes CDR1 MNHNS and CDR2 SASEGT. CDR3 loop: CASRFLHVVNTEAFF. The CDR3, as DNA: TGTGCCAGCAGATTCTTACATGTTGTGAACACTGAAGCTTTCTTT.

The chain carries TRBV19 and TRBJ1-1; 11 bases fit TRBD1. From germline, CDR1 is LNHDA and CDR2 SQIVND (reference sequence). The CDR3 runs 16 residues. Trimming removed 9 bases from V and 0 bases from J; junction bases left unmatched: 9. CDR3 loop: CASVPGQGGLNTEAFF. Here the CDR3 DNA reads TGTGCCAGCGTCCCGGGACAGGGGGGGTTGAACACTGAAGCTTTCTTT. Full variable domain (outside the CDR3, taken from reference TRBV19 and TRBJ1-1): DGGITQSPKYLFRKEGQNVTLSCEQNLNHDAMYWYRQDPGQGLRLIYYSQIVNDFQKGDIAEGYSVSREKKESFPLTVTSAQKNPTAFYLCASVPGQGGLNTEAFFGQGTRLTVV.

This chain joins TRBV4-1 and TRBJ2-1; 8 bases line up with TRBD2. CDR3 length: 19 residues. V shed 4 bases and J 4 bases; nucleotides not matched to a gene: 18. Germline V lookup: CDR1 MGHRA, CDR2 YSYEKL. CDR3 nucleotides: TGCGCCAGCAGCCCTACGGGGGGGCGTAGTTCACTGACTTACAATGAGCAGTTCTTC. Translation gives CASSPTGGRSSLTYNEQFF.

This clone was recorded only once. The chain recombines TRBV2 with TRBJ2-2; the match to TRBD1 covers 7 bases. CDR1 and CDR2 (germline): SNHLY, FYNNEI. This CDR3 is 16 amino acids long. With 6 bases clipped from V and 0 bases from J, the junction kept 7 bases outside the gene matches. The chain's CDR3 is CASSAQGVSNTGELFF. Here the CDR3 DNA reads TGTGCCAGCAGCGCCCAGGGGGTTTCGAACACCGGGGAGCTGTTTTTT.

The chain is built from TRBV7-2 and TRBJ2-7; TRBD2 agrees at 13 bases. The CDR3 consists of 16 residues. V gave up 4 bases and J gave up 3 bases; unmatched junction bases: 6. CDR1 SGHTA and CDR2 FQGNSA come from the germline V gene. The CDR3 loop is CASSSTGTSGVYEQYF. In DNA, the CDR3 is TGTGCCAGCAGCTCCACCGGGACTAGCGGGGTCTACGAGCAGTACTTC.

V and J are TRBV9 and TRBJ2-2; 10 bases are shared with TRBD1. Germline loops: CDR1 SGDLS, CDR2 YYNGEE. The CDR3 contains 15 residues. V shed 4 bases, J shed 6 bases, and the junction held 6 bases outside the gene matches. CDR3 sequence: CASSSRDRGPGELFF. DNA for the CDR3: TGTGCCAGCAGCTCCCGGGACAGGGGCCCCGGGGAGCTGTTTTTT.

The chain couples TRBV19 to TRBJ1-2, with 9 bases identical to TRBD1. Losses at the gene ends were 7 bases for V and 2 bases for J; bases not matched to a gene: 11. The germline CDR1 and CDR2 sequences are LNHDA and SQIVND (reference sequence). This CDR3 region has 16 residues. The CDR3 spells CASTNGDRALNYGYTF. As DNA, the CDR3 is TGTGCCAGTACCAATGGGGACAGGGCCCTCAACTATGGCTACACCTTC.

V is TRBV7-9 and J is TRBJ1-1, with D possibly TRBD1 on 6 matching bases. V was trimmed by 3 bases and J by 5 bases, leaving 10 bases between them. The CDR3 contains 13 residues. The germline CDR1 and CDR2 sequences are SEHNR and FQNEAQ (reference sequence). The CDR3, as DNA: TGTGCCAGCAGCTTGAAGGGGGTGACTGAAGCTTTCTTT. Encoded protein: CASSLKGVTEAFF.

The chain couples TRBV5-1 to TRBJ2-2; possibly TRBD1 for D (5 bases). This CDR3 has 14 amino acids. Trimming took off 2 bases at V and 3 bases at J, with 8 bases between the two ends. CDR1 SGHRS and CDR2 YFSETQ come from the germline V gene. CDR3: CASSLSQDTGELFF. As DNA, the CDR3 is TGCGCCAGCAGCTTATCACAGGACACCGGGGAGCTGTTTTTT.